A selection of T cell receptor beta chains follows, all from one sample in a study of T cells in Graves' hyperthyroidism and ophthalmopathy. Each CDR3 protein is one row after TCRdb ran MiXCR on the multiplex PCR reads. Altogether approximately 370,000 distinct CDR3 sequences are present, approximately 18% being singletons, with the ten largest covering approximately 35%. The sample consisted of blood. These receptors were collected from a woman aged 25 to 39 with Graves' hyperthyroidism that later progressed to Graves' ophthalmopathy. Each CDR3 is given with its conserved first and last residue. A D gene is named only where the DNA matches it firmly. Some rows have no size entry. The others give once, few or many, or a class for an expanded clone.

abundance	j_gene	d_gene	v_gene	CDR3aa	CDR3nt
-	TRBJ1-5	-	TRBV10-1	CASSEPRGQSGSNQPQHF	TGCGCCAGCAGTGAGCCACGGGGTCAGTCAGGGTCCAATCAGCCCCAGCATTTT
many	TRBJ2-5	TRBD2	TRBV2	CASRGTSGGAEETQYF	TGTGCCAGCAGGGGGACTAGCGGGGGGGCCGAAGAGACCCAGTACTTC
once	TRBJ2-7	TRBD1	TRBV27	CASSLSIGTGSYEQYF	TGTGCCAGCAGTTTATCGATTGGGACAGGGTCCTACGAGCAGTACTTC
many	TRBJ2-2	TRBD1	TRBV7-8	CASSSPGQIFYANTGELFF	TGTGCCAGCAGCTCACCGGGACAGATCTTTTACGCGAACACCGGGGAGCTGTTTTTT
-	TRBJ1-2	-	TRBV7-2	CASSLAREGGSYGYTF	TGTGCCAGCAGCTTAGCTCGGGAGGGTGGATCCTATGGCTACACCTTC
many	TRBJ1-1	-	TRBV2	CASRTIEAFF	TGTGCCAGCAGGACGATTGAAGCTTTCTTT
many	TRBJ2-2	TRBD2	TRBV6-1	CASSESWASGTRELFF	TGTGCCAGCAGTGAAAGTTGGGCTAGCGGGACCCGGGAGCTGTTTTTT
many	TRBJ1-1	-	TRBV5-1	CASSLRGSLNTEAFF	TGCGCCAGCAGCTTGAGGGGCTCCTTGAACACTGAAGCTTTCTTT
many	TRBJ2-1	TRBD2	TRBV7-8	CASSSTGASGGFYNEQFF	TGTGCCAGCAGCTCCACCGGGGCGAGCGGGGGCTTCTACAATGAGCAGTTCTTC
few	TRBJ2-6	TRBD1	TRBV6-1	CASSEKAGGVWDGANVLTF	TGTGCCAGCAGTGAAAAAGCAGGGGGCGTATGGGATGGGGCCAACGTCCTGACTTTC
-	TRBJ2-2	TRBD1	TRBV28	CASSRTGQRINTGELLF	TGTGCCAGCAGCAGAACGGGACAGCGAATAAACACCGGGGAGCTGCTTTTT
-	TRBJ2-7	-	TRBV15	CATSTPKTGYDEQYF	TGTGCCACCAGCACGCCTAAAACAGGGTACGACGAGCAGTACTTC
many	TRBJ2-7	-	TRBV19	CASSAGTTFYEQYF	TGTGCCAGTAGTGCCGGGACAACTTTCTACGAGCAGTACTTC
once	TRBJ1-5	-	TRBV5-1	CASSFDGLNQPQHF	TGCGCCAGCAGCTTCGACGGGCTCAATCAGCCCCAGCATTTT
many	TRBJ2-2	-	TRBV6-1	CASIRGARTGELFF	TGTGCCAGCATTCGGGGGGCCCGCACCGGGGAGCTGTTTTTT
-	TRBJ2-7	-	TRBV9	CASSPWRGNYEQYF	TGTGCCAGCAGCCCCTGGAGGGGGAACTACGAGCAGTACTTC
-	TRBJ1-3	-	TRBV10-3	CAISEGGSGNTIYF	TGTGCCATCAGTGAGGGGGGCTCTGGAAACACCATATATTTT
many	TRBJ2-3	TRBD2	TRBV30	CAWMRWTSGGGSTDTQYF	TGTGCCTGGATGCGGTGGACTAGCGGGGGGGGTTCCACAGATACGCAGTATTTT
many	TRBJ2-3	TRBD2	TRBV14	CASSHPSGGHHSTDTQYF	TGTGCCAGCAGCCATCCCAGCGGGGGGCATCATAGCACAGATACGCAGTATTTT
-	TRBJ2-3	TRBD2	TRBV20-1	CSARSLAGFGADTQYF	TGCAGTGCTAGATCTTTAGCGGGATTCGGCGCAGATACGCAGTATTTT
many	TRBJ1-2	TRBD1	TRBV6-1	CASSSQGGADGYTF	TGTGCCAGCAGTTCCCAAGGGGGCGCGGATGGCTACACCTTC
-	TRBJ1-5	-	TRBV6-1	CASSAFPTVGQPQHF	TGTGCCAGCAGTGCCTTTCCCACCGTTGGACAGCCCCAGCATTTT
-	TRBJ2-1	-	TRBV3-1	CASSQGGNSYNEQFF	TGTGCCAGCAGCCAAGGAGGAAACTCCTACAATGAGCAGTTCTTC
-	TRBJ2-5	-	TRBV11-2	CASSSVLVLQETQYF	TGTGCCAGCAGCTCCGTACTAGTCCTCCAAGAGACCCAGTACTTC
many	TRBJ1-5	-	TRBV2	CASRQEHSSNQPQHF	TGTGCCAGCAGACAGGAGCACAGCAGCAATCAGCCCCAGCATTTT
many	TRBJ1-5	TRBD1	TRBV29-1	CSVGTGTGGGQPQHF	TGCAGCGTGGGGACCGGGACAGGGGGCGGTCAGCCCCAGCATTTT
few	TRBJ2-6	-	TRBV5-8	CASSSGTYSSGANVLTF	TGTGCCAGCAGCTCGGGGACATACAGCTCTGGGGCCAACGTCCTGACTTTC
-	TRBJ2-1	-	TRBV3-1	CASSQAPASGEQFF	TGTGCCAGCAGCCAAGCCCCGGCGTCCGGTGAGCAGTTCTTC
-	TRBJ2-5	-	TRBV4-2	CASSQFRGKGETQYF	TGTGCCAGCAGCCAATTCCGGGGGAAGGGGGAGACCCAGTACTTC
-	TRBJ1-2	TRBD1	TRBV27	CASSLGGQGAGYGYTF	TGTGCCAGCAGTTTAGGCGGACAGGGGGCAGGGTATGGCTACACCTTC
many	TRBJ2-5	-	TRBV5-1	CASSETETQYF	TGCGCCAGCAGCGAGACAGAGACCCAGTACTTC